These T cell receptor beta chains were read from a single sample in a study of CD8 T cells in Susac syndrome. TCRdb recomputed calls from the immunoSEQ multiplex PCR reads with MiXCR, one row per CDR3 protein. The data contain approximately 160,000 distinct CDR3 sequences, around 95% of them singletons. Sequencing was carried out using CD4+ T cells from PBMCs. The receptors were sampled from a human donor in good health. CDR3s include the opening cysteine and the closing phenylalanine or tryptophan. A D gene is named only where the DNA matches it firmly. Only some rows state a clone size, as once, few, many or a class for expanded clones.

TRBV18	-	TRBJ1-6	TRBD1	CASSPGMGQGSAPLHF	TGTGCCAGCTCACCAGGGATGGGACAGGGCTCTGCACCCCTCCACTTT
TRBV2	once	TRBJ2-7	TRBD1	CASRTGFDEQYF	TGTGCCAGCAGGACAGGGTTCGACGAGCAGTACTTC
TRBV7-9	-	TRBJ2-3	-	CASSLGRNTQYF	TGTGCCAGCAGCTTAGGGAGGAATACGCAGTATTTT
TRBV3-1	-	TRBJ2-1	TRBD2	CASSQDPDATSGPWNEQFF	TGTGCCAGCAGCCAAGATCCTGACGCTACTAGCGGGCCTTGGAATGAGCAGTTCTTC
TRBV13	-	TRBJ1-4	-	CASSLVGTPNEKLFF	TGTGCCAGCAGCTTGGTCGGGACACCTAATGAAAAACTGTTTTTT
TRBV27	-	TRBJ2-3	-	CASNDGGEPTDTQYF	TGTGCCAGCAACGACGGCGGGGAGCCCACAGATACGCAGTATTTT
TRBV6-5	few	TRBJ1-1	-	CASSYREVEAFF	TGTGCCAGCAGTTACAGGGAGGTTGAAGCTTTCTTT
TRBV7-2	once	TRBJ2-2	-	CASSPQRANTGELFF	TGTGCCAGCAGCCCCCAGCGGGCGAACACCGGGGAGCTGTTTTTT
TRBV11-1	-	TRBJ2-4	TRBD1	CASSTKRTGGIPKGENIQYF	TGTGCCAGCAGTACGAAACGGACAGGAGGAATCCCCAAGGGTGAAAACATTCAGTACTTC
TRBV3-1	-	TRBJ2-5	-	CASSHRAGGETQYF	TGTGCCAGCAGCCACAGGGCCGGAGGGGAGACCCAGTACTTC
TRBV3-1	once	TRBJ2-3	-	CASSQGVHTDTQYF	TGTGCCAGCAGCCAAGGGGTTCACACAGATACGCAGTATTTT
TRBV5-1	-	TRBJ1-1	-	CASSFGDDTEAFF	TGCGCCAGCAGCTTCGGAGATGACACTGAAGCTTTCTTT
TRBV5-1	few	TRBJ2-3	-	CASSLAPGDTQYF	TGCGCCAGCAGCTTGGCCCCAGGAGATACGCAGTATTTT
TRBV5-6	-	TRBJ2-1	TRBD2	CASSATSGSYNEQFF	TGTGCCAGCAGCGCCACTAGCGGTTCCTACAATGAGCAGTTCTTC
TRBV20-1	-	TRBJ2-7	-	CSARRLYEQYF	TGCAGTGCTAGACGACTCTACGAGCAGTACTTC
TRBV12-3/TRBV12-4	few	TRBJ1-5	TRBD1	CASSQTGGNQPQHF	TGTGCCAGCAGTCAAACAGGGGGCAATCAGCCCCAGCATTTT
TRBV6-5	-	TRBJ2-4	-	CASSLIGVGNIQYF	TGTGCCAGCAGCCTTATCGGGGTGGGGAACATTCAGTACTTC
TRBV2	-	TRBJ2-7	TRBD1	CASRTVPGQGAYEQYF	TGTGCCAGCAGGACGGTACCGGGACAGGGAGCCTACGAGCAGTACTTC
TRBV6-5	-	TRBJ1-1	-	CASSYGFAGMNTEAFF	TGTGCCAGCAGTTACGGGTTTGCGGGGATGAACACTGAAGCTTTCTTT
TRBV7-2	-	TRBJ1-3	TRBD1	CASSLATGAGNTIYF	TGTGCCAGCAGCTTAGCGACAGGGGCTGGAAACACCATATATTTT
TRBV5-1	-	TRBJ2-5	TRBD2	CASSLLAGGYQETQYF	TGCGCCAGCAGCTTGCTAGCGGGGGGGTACCAAGAGACCCAGTACTTC
TRBV19	-	TRBJ2-1	-	CASSILPPRGNEQFF	TGTGCCAGTAGTATACTTCCACCCCGGGGCAATGAGCAGTTCTTC
TRBV9	-	TRBJ2-1	-	CASSPGPRGEEQFF	TGTGCCAGCAGCCCTGGCCCACGGGGTGAGGAGCAGTTCTTC
TRBV5-6	-	TRBJ2-1	-	CASSLYAGNYNEQFF	TGTGCCAGCAGCTTGTACGCGGGAAACTACAATGAGCAGTTCTTC
TRBV7-6	-	TRBJ1-2	TRBD1	CASSKTGDYGYTF	TGTGCCAGCAGCAAGACAGGGGACTATGGCTACACCTTC
TRBV29-1	-	TRBJ2-2	-	CSVTGTLNTGELFF	TGCAGCGTTACCGGGACTTTAAACACCGGGGAGCTGTTTTTT
TRBV30	-	TRBJ1-5	-	CAWSVHRGRRTNSNQPQHF	TGTGCCTGGAGTGTACATAGAGGGCGCCGGACCAATAGCAATCAGCCCCAGCATTTT
TRBV19	-	TRBJ1-5	-	CASRSTDTAHQPQHF	TGTGCCAGTAGATCGACAGACACTGCACATCAGCCCCAGCATTTT
TRBV3-1	-	TRBJ1-5	-	CASSRFYSINQPQHF	TGTGCCAGCAGCCGCTTCTACAGCATTAATCAGCCCCAGCATTTT
TRBV6-5	-	TRBJ1-2	-	CASTLTGGGVYTF	TGTGCCAGCACCCTCACCGGGGGTGGGGTCTACACCTTC
TRBV12-3/TRBV12-4	-	TRBJ1-1	-	CASSSPGPNTEAFF	TGTGCCAGCAGTTCCCCAGGGCCAAACACTGAAGCTTTCTTT
TRBV29-1	-	TRBJ1-2	TRBD1	CSVGGTANYGYTF	TGCAGCGTTGGGGGGACAGCAAACTATGGCTACACCTTC
TRBV6-1	-	TRBJ2-2	-	CASSEGVAPTGELFF	TGTGCCAGCAGTGAAGGGGTAGCCCCCACCGGGGAGCTGTTTTTT
TRBV18	once	TRBJ1-2	-	CASSPLTAKGNTF	TGTGCCAGCTCACCCTTGACGGCCAAGGGGAACACCTTC
TRBV11-2	-	TRBJ2-7	-	CASSLAVSYEQYF	TGTGCCAGCAGCTTAGCGGTGTCCTACGAGCAGTACTTC
TRBV28	-	TRBJ2-6	-	CASSLISAGANVLTF	TGTGCCAGCAGCCTCATTAGTGCTGGGGCCAACGTCCTGACTTTC
TRBV18	-	TRBJ1-4	-	CASSPGENEKLFF	TGTGCCAGCTCACCGGGAGAGAATGAAAAACTGTTTTTT
TRBV19	-	TRBJ2-5	-	CASSIADRETQYF	TGTGCCAGTAGTATTGCGGACCGGGAGACCCAGTACTTC
TRBV10-3	-	TRBJ1-2	-	CAISDLQYGYGYTF	TGTGCCATCAGTGACCTACAGTACGGGTATGGCTACACCTTC
TRBV5-1	-	TRBJ2-7	-	CASSPGGSPSSYEQYF	TGCGCCAGCAGCCCCGGTGGCAGCCCAAGCTCCTACGAGCAGTACTTC
TRBV5-6	-	TRBJ1-6	-	CASSTRTANSPLHF	TGTGCCAGCAGCACCAGGACAGCTAATTCACCCCTCCACTTT
TRBV24-1	-	TRBJ2-6	-	CATSDLRQLPGANVLTF	TGTGCCACCAGTGATTTGAGGCAGCTACCTGGGGCCAACGTCCTGACTTTC
TRBV29-1	-	TRBJ2-7	-	CSALMRGASYSYEQYF	TGCAGCGCCCTGATGAGAGGGGCCTCTTATTCCTACGAGCAGTACTTC
TRBV29-1	-	TRBJ1-1	-	CSVEAQLNTEAFF	TGCAGCGTTGAAGCACAACTGAACACTGAAGCTTTCTTT
TRBV6-1	-	TRBJ1-1	-	CASRARASPWATEAFF	TGTGCCAGCAGAGCCCGGGCATCCCCCTGGGCCACTGAAGCTTTCTTT
TRBV20-1	-	TRBJ2-3	-	CSARDLTDTQYF	TGCAGTGCTAGAGATCTCACAGATACGCAGTATTTT